This T cell receptor beta chain is from a study of blood T cell repertoires in COVID-19. Overall study: From the United States, Italy and Spain came samples of acute and convalescent COVID-19. PBMCs, B-cell-depleted T cells, or T cells provided the cDNA or gDNA that made up the material.

CDR3 length: 14 residues. Germline CDR1 KGHSH, CDR2 LQKENI. V shed 5 bases, J shed 2 bases, and the junction held 3 bases outside the gene matches. In the source study's methods: Amplified reference gene primers provided the basis for estimating nucleated cell counts. Here immunoSEQ multiplex PCR was the method, and the copy in TCRdb shows in-frame clones only, minus some. That table gives V, J and clone size, and the DNA gave D and trimming. The sample has about 140,000 clones; around 89% are singletons. This clone showed up just a few times. The chain combines TRBV18 with TRBJ1-3; 7 bases agree with TRBD1. Sequenced input: peripheral blood. This sequence was found in a woman older than 75 with acute or convalescent COVID-19. The CDR3: CASSSGTAGNTIYF. In DNA form, the CDR3 reads TGTGCCAGCTCATCCGGGACAGCTGGAAACACCATATATTTT.